The 27 T cell receptor beta chains presented below share a single source sample, sequenced in a study of T cells after yellow fever vaccination (dated by TCRdb to the late 2010s). Read against the paper, the sample's treatment or condition label means: live attenuated yellow fever vaccine strain. Libraries were constructed by 5' RACE. The run used an Illumina NovaSeq 6000. The public sequencing data were trimmed at Q25 with fastp and processed into clonotypes with MiXCR by TCRdb, which kept only in-frame beta chains. Rows matching on CDR3 protein sequence are summarized as one entry with the most common DNA and genes. The sample table holds hundreds of thousands of distinct CDR3 sequences, of which about 5.2% were seen once. Jointly, the top ten make up approximately 3.5% of the sample. The sample was CD4+ T cells sorted from PBMCs, taken on the day of the yellow fever booster vaccination. These receptors all come from a man younger than 35 who received the YFV17D yellow fever vaccine.

V usage is TRBV7-8 and J usage is TRBJ1-1; the D gene is possibly TRBD1 (6 bases). Trimming stripped 6 bases from V and 3 bases from J, with 26 bases between. CDR1 and CDR2 (germline): SGHVS, FQNEAQ. The CDR3 spans 18 residues. The CDR3 here is CASRKGGSPSRGDTEAFF. Here the CDR3 DNA reads TGTGCCAGCAGAAAGGGGGGGTCACCTTCCCGGGGGGACACTGAAGCTTTCTTT.

V gene TRBV20-1 combines with J gene TRBJ1-3, with no clear D. CDR3 length: 14 residues. Trimming took 0 bases from V and 0 from J, leaving 6 bases between them. Germline loops: CDR1 DFQATT, CDR2 SNEGSKA (reference sequence). The CDR3 DNA is TGCAGTGCTAGAGATTACAGCTCTGGAAACACCATATATTTT. Translating it yields CSARDYSSGNTIYF.

The V and J genes are TRBV7-2 and TRBJ2-3, with 10 bases aligning to TRBD2. CDR1 and CDR2 (germline): SGHTA, FQGNSA. The CDR3 is 15 residues long. The J segment lost 4 bases and the V segment lost 1 base, leaving 2 bases of the junction unmatched. The chain's CDR3 is CASSLGAGGPDTQYF. The CDR3 nucleotides read TGTGCCAGCAGCTTAGGAGCGGGGGGGCCAGATACGCAGTATTTT.

This clonotype was picked up many times. V is TRBV6-5 and J is TRBJ2-7, with D perhaps matching TRBD1 or TRBD2 (6 bases each). The CDR3 runs to 15 residues. Trimming cost V 4 bases and J 3 bases, with 16 bases left between them. The germline V gene has CDR1 MNHEY and CDR2 SVGAGI. This chain's CDR3 is CASSSGRGHVYEQYF. The CDR3 nucleotides read TGTGCCAGCAGTTCGGGCCGGGGGCATGTCTACGAGCAGTACTTC.

This clonotype has a count of ten or more. The CDR3 region is CASILGVRGRIYEQYF. The CDR3 DNA reads as TGTGCCAGCATCCTAGGGGTGAGGGGGCGAATATACGAGCAGTACTTC. The chain combines TRBV21-1 with TRBJ2-7; the table names TRBD1, a call not compared with the DNA. TRBV21-1 is a pseudogene. This CDR3 region has 16 residues.

The rearrangement uses TRBV5-1 and TRBJ2-7, with 9 bases lining up with TRBD1. There are 14 residues in the CDR3. The V and J ends lost 3 bases and 2 bases, in that order; junction bases with no gene match: 3. CDR1 and CDR2 (germline): SGHRS, YFSETQ. The CDR3 sequence: CASSSGTGTYEQYF. The CDR3 coding sequence is TGCGCCAGCAGCTCCGGGACAGGGACCTACGAGCAGTACTTC.

In its sample, this clonotype was seen a few times. CDR3 residues: CASSYSGTTTYIQYF. CDR3 DNA: TGTGCCAGCAGTTACTCCGGGACCACCACCTACATTCAGTACTTC. The rearrangement links TRBV6-2 or TRBV6-3 to TRBJ2-4; D is tentatively TRBD1 or TRBD2 (5 bases each). Germline CDR1 reads MNHEY; CDR2 reads SVGEGT. The V end lost 0 bases, the J end lost 8 bases, and 14 bases lay between the germline ends. The CDR3 consists of 15 residues.

This clonotype was counted ten times or more. V gene TRBV5-1 combines with J gene TRBJ1-2; no reliable D call. V was shortened by 1 base and J by 6 bases, with 13 bases between the two germline ends. The CDR3 is made up of 14 amino acids. Germline CDR1 reads SGHRS; CDR2 reads YFSETQ. In DNA form, the CDR3 reads TGCGCCAGCAGCTTGTTAGACACGGCCCATGGCTACACCTTC. Protein sequence: CASSLLDTAHGYTF.

The rearrangement uses TRBV7-2 and TRBJ2-2, with D possibly being TRBD2 (5 bases). Germline V lookup: CDR1 SGHTA, CDR2 FQGNSA. Between the trimmed V and J ends, which lost 2 bases and 7 bases, there was a span of 14 bases. The CDR3 covers 15 residues. The CDR3 sequence is CASSLQQNGVGELFF. The CDR3 nucleotides are TGTGCCAGCAGCTTACAGCAAAACGGGGTCGGGGAGCTGTTTTTT.

In this sample, this clonotype turned up a few times. V and J are TRBV6-1 and TRBJ2-5; TRBD2 might be the D (6 bases). The CDR3 sequence is 14 residues long. Germline V gene data show CDR1 as MNHNS and CDR2 as SASEGT. V lost 2 bases and J 4 bases, leaving 11 bases between the germline ends. The CDR3 reads CASSEQTSAETQYF. CDR3 DNA: TGTGCCAGCAGTGAACAGACTAGTGCAGAGACCCAGTACTTC.

There are a few counts of this clonotype. The chain uses TRBV5-4 and TRBJ1-2; 9 bases map to TRBD1. The CDR3 totals 14 residues. Germline loops: CDR1 SGHNT, CDR2 YYREEE (reference sequence). J lost 8 bases, V lost 1 base, and 6 bases had no gene match. CDR3 region: CASSLNRGQGGYTF. In nucleotides, the CDR3 is TGTGCCAGCAGCTTGAACAGGGGGCAGGGGGGCTACACCTTC.

There are many counts of this clonotype. V and J are TRBV5-4 and TRBJ2-7; 11 bases match TRBD1. Germline trimming cut 4 bases from V and 4 bases from J; bases unmatched to any gene: 4. The CDR3 spans 14 residues. Germline-derived CDR1 and CDR2 are SGHNT and YYREEE (reference sequence). The CDR3 sequence is CASSPGTGGYEQYV. The CDR3 nucleotides are TGTGCCAGCAGCCCGGGGACAGGGGGATACGAGCAGTACGTC.

This clonotype has ten or more counts. The chain is built from TRBV2 and TRBJ1-1; D is unclear. The V end was cut by 6 bases, the J end by 1 base, with 9 bases between. The CDR3 is 13 residues long. Germline loops: CDR1 SNHLY, CDR2 FYNNEI. CDR3 residues: CASRQLGNTEAFF. The DNA for the CDR3 is TGTGCCAGCAGACAATTGGGGAACACTGAAGCTTTCTTT.

The V and J genes are TRBV5-6 and TRBJ2-2; no clear D. Germline CDR1 reads SGHDT; CDR2 reads YYEEEE. The CDR3 is made up of 12 amino acids. V was shortened by 2 bases and J by 5 bases, with 4 bases between the two germline ends. Here the CDR3 DNA reads TGTGCCAGCAGCTTAATGACCGGGGAGCTGTTTTTT. Translated: CASSLMTGELFF.

This clonotype was detected many times. This chain uses TRBV10-3 with TRBJ2-3; 10 nucleotides align to TRBD2. The trim removed 6 bases at V and 0 bases at J, leaving 3 bases unmatched. This CDR3 comprises 15 residues. Germline CDR1 and CDR2: ENHRY and SYGVKD. The CDR3 reads CAIRSSGGSTDTQYF. CDR3 in DNA: TGTGCCATCAGGTCTAGCGGGGGAAGCACAGATACGCAGTATTTT.

This clonotype was seen only a few times. This sequence joins TRBV7-8 and TRBJ2-7; D not resolved. This CDR3 spans 12 amino acids. Germline V gene lookup returns CDR1 SGHVS and CDR2 FQNEAQ. Trimming left V 0 bases short and J 7 bases short, with 7 bases between. This chain's CDR3 is CASSLAVAEQYF. Here the CDR3 DNA reads TGTGCCAGCAGCTTAGCGGTGGCAGAGCAGTACTTC.

The sample holds many counts of this clonotype. This rearrangement joins TRBV7-3 to TRBJ1-6, with 9 bases aligning to TRBD1. The germline V gene has CDR1 SGHTA and CDR2 FQGTGA. After removal of 4 bases from V and 10 bases from J, the junction contained 11 bases not matched to a gene. The CDR3 is 16 residues long. CDR3 in amino acids: CASSSDQQGAGSPLHF. The CDR3 DNA reads as TGTGCCAGCAGCTCCGACCAACAGGGGGCTGGATCACCCCTCCACTTT.

The chain combines TRBV6-5 with TRBJ2-5, with 9 bases that match TRBD1. This CDR3 is 17 amino acids long. Germline CDR1 and CDR2: MNHEY and SVGAGI. Germline trimming cut 6 bases from V and 0 bases from J; bases unmatched to any gene: 11. For the CDR3, the DNA is TGTGCCAGCAGAACAGGGACAGGGAGGCCGTACCAAGAGACCCAGTACTTC. Translating it yields CASRTGTGRPYQETQYF.

The V and J genes are TRBV15 and TRBJ2-3, with D possibly TRBD2 on 5 matching bases. The length of the CDR3 is 16 residues. CDR1 and CDR2 (germline): LNHNV, YYDKDF (reference sequence). The V end was cut by 1 base, the J end by 0 bases, with 11 bases between. The chain's CDR3 is CATSRGRGSSTDTQYF. DNA for the CDR3: TGTGCCACCAGCAGAGGCCGGGGTTCTAGCACAGATACGCAGTATTTT.

The genes are TRBV7-2 and TRBJ2-7, with 10 bases that match TRBD2. From germline, CDR1 is SGHTA and CDR2 FQGNSA. Trimming cost V 2 bases and J 2 bases; bases outside gene matches: 6. The CDR3 covers 16 residues. The CDR3 DNA reads as TGTGCCAGCAGCTTAACTAGCGGGGCAATTACCTACGAGCAGTACTTC. Amino acids: CASSLTSGAITYEQYF.

This clonotype occurred many times. The gene calls are TRBV7-7 and TRBJ2-2; maybe TRBD2 (5 bases). CDR3 length: 14 residues. Trimming pared 5 bases from V and 1 base from J, leaving 8 bases between. Germline CDR1 and CDR2: SSHAT and FNYEAQ (reference sequence). This CDR3 is CASSLDWNTGELFF. As DNA, the CDR3 is TGTGCCAGCAGCCTGGACTGGAACACCGGGGAGCTGTTTTTT.

The chain carries TRBV4-3 and TRBJ2-5; no reliable D call. Germline V lookup: CDR1 LGHNA, CDR2 YSLEER. V was clipped by 1 base and J by 4 bases, with 7 bases between them. There are 13 residues in the CDR3. The chain's CDR3 is CASSQVTGETQYF. The CDR3 bases are TGCGCCAGCAGCCAAGTGACGGGAGAGACCCAGTACTTC.

This clonotype occurred a few times. J is TRBJ1-2 and V is TRBV7-2, with 7 positions matching TRBD1. Germline V lookup: CDR1 SGHTA, CDR2 FQGNSA. This CDR3 is 14 amino acids long. The V segment lost 5 bases and the J segment 7 bases; nucleotides outside the gene matches: 10. The CDR3, as DNA: TGTGCCAGCAGCATACTCGGAGGGGGCTCTGGCTACACCTTC. Its translation: CASSILGGGSGYTF.

At least ten counts were recorded for this clonotype. The chain employs TRBV29-1 and TRBJ1-1; D not certain. The CDR3 spans 13 residues. V was pared by 4 bases and J by 4 bases, with 13 bases between. Germline loops: CDR1 SQVTM, CDR2 ANQGSEA. The CDR3 bases are TGCAGCGTTGTCCACGGCCCAGCCACTGAAGCTTTCTTT. It translates to CSVVHGPATEAFF. Drawing the rest from reference TRBV29-1 and TRBJ1-1, the complete variable domain is SAVISQKPSRDICQRGTSLTIQCQVDSQVTMMFWYRQQPGQSLTLIATANQGSEATYESGFVIDKFPISRPNLTFSTLTVSNMSPEDSSIYLCSVVHGPATEAFFGQGTRLTVV.

This clonotype appeared many times. The chain couples TRBV7-9 to TRBJ2-1, with D unclear. The V end lost 1 base, the J end lost 9 bases, and 10 bases lay between the germline ends. This CDR3 is 13 amino acids long. Germline loops: CDR1 SEHNR, CDR2 FQNEAQ (reference sequence). The CDR3 DNA sequence: TGTGCCAGCAGCTTAGTATCGGGTGGTGAGCAGTTCTTC. Residues: CASSLVSGGEQFF.

This clonotype was detected ten times or more. The rearrangement joins TRBV3-1 to TRBJ2-6; tentatively, D is TRBD1 or TRBD2 (5 bases each). The CDR3 has 15 amino acids. Germline V gene data show CDR1 as LGHDT and CDR2 as YNNKEL (reference sequence). V was clipped by 6 bases and J by 4 bases, with 13 bases between them. The DNA of the CDR3 is TGTGCCAGCAGTCTTGGGGGTGACGGGGCCAACGTCCTGACTTTC. Its translation: CASSLGGDGANVLTF.

The rearrangement joins TRBV7-8 to TRBJ1-3; the D is unclear. From germline, CDR1 is SGHVS and CDR2 FQNEAQ. This CDR3 is built from 16 residues. V was pared by 5 bases and J by 0 bases, with 14 bases between. Here the CDR3 reads CASSLVGGSSGNTIYF. The DNA for the CDR3 is TGTGCCAGCAGCCTTGTGGGCGGGAGCTCTGGAAACACCATATATTTT.